This T cell receptor (beta chain) is from a study of Graves' ophthalmopathy and Graves' hyperthyroidism (dated by TCRdb to the late 2010s). For context, the study as a whole: Peripheral blood was collected at initial diagnosis, prior to any treatment. The study used TCR beta repertoire signatures to distinguish Graves' ophthalmopathy from Graves' hyperthyroidism and to predict progression to ophthalmopathy. Following sample collection, hyperthyroidism patients were given methimazole at a starting dose of 30 mg daily, and ophthalmopathy patients were given high-dose intravenous methylprednisolone. In total, under 150 blood samples were TCR-sequenced: fewer than 50 ophthalmopathy, some 80 hyperthyroidism and some 17 hyperthyroidism-to-ophthalmopathy patients. For training and testing, the 80 to 100 patients in the discovery cohort were randomly divided in a 7:3 ratio. For independent validation, a separate cohort was made up of 18 hyperthyroidism patients plus 17 patients who later progressed from hyperthyroidism to ophthalmopathy. In five or six hyperthyroidism patients, the T-cell repertoires found in thyroid tissue were compared with those found in blood. To explore V-J signatures that distinguish ophthalmopathy from hyperthyroidism, a discovery set of 90 to 100 patients was enrolled, made up of under 50 with ophthalmopathy and some 58 with stable hyperthyroidism. General findings and caveats noted by the study authors: Most expanded thyroid clonotypes with a frequency above 0.001 also appeared in blood, which suggests that blood repertoires may reflect the immune response in the thyroid. In cross-validation, the 13-signature model distinguished ophthalmopathy from stable hyperthyroidism with approximately 85% sensitivity and about 84% specificity, and in the test set the corresponding values were about 80% and 75%. In validation, the model predicted ophthalmopathy progression with about 64% sensitivity and roughly 72% specificity; 12 predicted patients were CT-confirmed with GO in a median of about 7.1 months. Sample size was not statistically predetermined, and group allocation was not concealed from the investigators.

For repertoire sequencing, TCR beta CDR3 regions were amplified from RNA transcripts. HTBI primers and the Qiagen OneStep RT-PCR kit were used in a first-round RT-PCR, which was followed by a second-round multiplex PCR, size selection and purification. The libraries underwent paired-end sequencing with 100 bp reads on an Illumina HiSeq2000. For the original study's pipeline: SOAPnuke was used to process the reads, throwing out any read that had adapters, had uncalled bases, had a mean Phred below 15, or lacked an exact constant-primer or identifier match. COPE v1.2.5 was used to merge high-quality paired reads. Clonotypes were defined as unique nucleotide sequences and were aligned to IMGT TRB V, D and J references using MiTCR v1.1. The analysis was limited to V-J combinations with a frequency above 0.0001, which together covered just over 98% of the repertoires. A TCR clonal expansion and chaos score per V-J combination was defined as the ratio of F50 clonal expansion to chaos observed in the TCRdist matrix. Features were reduced by Welch's t-statistics and random forest to over 10 V-J combinations, which fed a naive Bayes classifier. The similarity between thyroid and blood repertoires was quantified using the Morisita-Horn index. TCRdb reran the public reads through fastp at Q25 and MiXCR, keeping productive beta chains. Every distinct CDR3 protein forms one entry, paired with its most common genes and DNA. TCRdb's processing, not the study's, gives the V and J calls here. The sample table holds some 410,000 distinct CDR3 sequences, of which 20% to 25% were seen once. 3% of the sample is held by the ten biggest clonotypes.

Hyperthyroidism was defined as stable when no progression to ophthalmopathy occurred within 18 months of follow-up. The hyperthyroidism patients were 18 to 65 years old and newly diagnosed, with a disease duration of less than 2 months. Patients with other autoimmune diseases, uncontrolled infections, pregnancy or lactation were excluded from the study. Diagnosis relied on clinical symptoms, serum thyroxine, TRAb, thyroid ultrasound and orbital computed tomography. Ficoll-Paque density gradient centrifugation was used to isolate PBMCs from about 10 ml of fresh peripheral blood. Trizol reagent was used to extract the total RNA, and its quality was then checked on an Agilent 2100 Bioanalyzer. This clonotype was seen repeatedly, ten times or more. It has no known antigen specificity. Base qualities are not at hand, and no much larger clone is one base apart. Trimming costs V 2 bases and J 6 bases, and their ends lie 10 bases apart. From the germline V gene, CDR1 is SGHVS and CDR2 is FQNEAQ. Spanning cysteine to phenylalanine, the CDR3 consists of 14 amino acids. Only the CDR3 DNA is retained, 42 bases long and in frame from the first base.

The receptor was derived from a woman under 30 with stable Graves' hyperthyroidism. Donor details come from another sample of the same person, matched by shared clones. The sequence links TRBV7-8 to TRBJ2-2; no confident D gene assignment can be made. The sample comprised peripheral blood. The CDR3 region has the sequence CASSLRQLPGELFF. The sequenced DNA: TGTGCCAGCAGCTTAAGACAATTACCCGGGGAGCTGTTTTTT.